Below, 29 T cell receptor beta chains from the same sample are listed, as sequenced in a study of cytomegalovirus exposure and HLA in healthy donors. Vbeta (60) and Jbeta (13) primers were used in the PCR. Some clones are missing from TCRdb's copy, which holds only in-frame ones; the method was immunoSEQ multiplex PCR. The sample contains around 150,000 clones, approximately 77% of which appear only once. The specimen sequenced was PBMCs. Receptors originate from a middle-aged woman in good health and CMV-seronegative.

This chain links TRBV7-2 with TRBJ2-1, with 12 bases that match TRBD2. V lost 4 bases to trimming and J lost 6 bases; unmatched junction nucleotides: 4. The germline gives CDR1 SGHTA, CDR2 FQGNSA. The CDR3 contains 15 residues. As DNA, the CDR3 is TGTGCCAGCAGCTCCCGGACTAGCGGGGCCAATGAGCAGTTCTTC. The encoded protein is CASSSRTSGANEQFF.

The J gene is TRBJ2-2, the V gene TRBV2; possible D gene TRBD1, 5 bases. The V end lost 5 bases, the J end lost 1 base, and 20 bases lay between the germline ends. The CDR3 spans 18 residues. Germline assignment: CDR1 SNHLY and CDR2 FYNNEI. Here the CDR3 reads CASSYTTDSYKNTGELFF. The CDR3 bases are TGTGCCAGCAGTTACACTACTGACAGTTACAAGAACACCGGGGAGCTGTTTTTT.

The gene calls are TRBV6-5 and TRBJ2-3; a weak D match, TRBD1 (5 bases). V lost 0 bases to trimming and J lost 4 bases, with 8 bases between them. Germline lookup yields CDR1 MNHEY and CDR2 SVGAGI. The CDR3 covers 14 residues. CDR3 loop: CASSYSPGPDTQYF. CDR3 DNA: TGTGCCAGCAGTTACTCACCAGGGCCAGATACGCAGTATTTT.

The gene calls are TRBV6-1 and TRBJ1-3; D gene uncertain. The CDR3 spans 15 residues. Germline V gene sequence: CDR1 MNHNS, CDR2 SASEGT. V dropped 6 bases and J dropped 0 bases, with 12 bases sitting between them. The CDR3 DNA is TGTGCCAGCAGGACCCCTACGGGCTCTGGAAACACCATATATTTT. Translation gives CASRTPTGSGNTIYF.

J is TRBJ1-2 and V is TRBV28, with TRBD1 matching 12 bases. With 6 bases clipped from V and 8 bases from J, the junction kept 13 bases outside the gene matches. Germline CDR1 is MDHEN and CDR2 is SYDVKM. This CDR3 contains 16 residues. CDR3 nucleotides: TGTGCCAGCAGCCCTAGGGACAGGGGGCAATCGTTGGGCTACACCTTC. Protein sequence: CASSPRDRGQSLGYTF.

This chain uses TRBV7-9 with TRBJ1-1, with D hard to call. The germline V gene has CDR1 SEHNR and CDR2 FQNEAQ (reference sequence). V was trimmed by 1 base and J by 5 bases, leaving 8 bases between them. The length of the CDR3 is 13 residues. The DNA for the CDR3 is TGTGCCAGCAGCTTAGAGTCCGGGACTGAAGCTTTCTTT. Residues: CASSLESGTEAFF.

This clone was seen a few times. Here the CDR3 DNA reads TGCAGCACACCAAGGGGGACTGAAGCTTTCTTT. Protein sequence: CSTPRGTEAFF. The chain is built from TRBV20-1 and TRBJ1-1; TRBD1 is a possible D gene (6 bases). CDR1 and CDR2 from the germline V gene are DFQATT and SNEGSKA (reference sequence). This CDR3 has 11 residues.

The chain is built from TRBV2 and TRBJ2-7; the D is unclear. Between the trimmed V and J ends, which lost 7 bases and 3 bases, there was a span of 16 bases. The CDR3 loop spans 14 amino acids. Per germline, CDR1 SNHLY and CDR2 FYNNEI. Written as DNA, the CDR3 is TGTGCCAGCAAGGATAGCCAATCGATCTACGAGCAGTACTTC. Translating gives CASKDSQSIYEQYF.

The chain combines TRBV15 with TRBJ1-3, with D unclear. Trimming took off 3 bases at V and 4 bases at J, with 4 bases between the two ends. This CDR3 is built from 12 residues. Per the germline V gene, CDR1 is LNHNV and CDR2 is YYDKDF (reference sequence). CDR3 DNA: TGTGCCACCAGCAGTTCAGGAAACACCATATATTTT. Its protein is CATSSSGNTIYF.

This rearrangement joins TRBV5-6 to TRBJ2-1, with a weak D call TRBD2 (6 bases). CDR3 length: 15 residues. The V gene's germline CDR1 is SGHDT and CDR2 YYEEEE. V dropped 5 bases and J dropped 5 bases, with 17 bases sitting between them. CDR3 loop: CASSFATRRDNEQFF. CDR3 DNA sequence: TGTGCCAGCAGTTTTGCGACTAGACGCGACAATGAGCAGTTCTTC.

The V and J genes are TRBV10-2 and TRBJ1-1; tentatively, D is TRBD1 (5 bases). Trimming took 5 bases from V and 3 from J, leaving 16 bases between them. The CDR3 consists of 15 residues. CDR1 and CDR2 from the germline V gene are WSHSY and SAAADI. CDR3: CASSPPVGGDTEAFF. The DNA of the CDR3 is TGCGCCAGCAGTCCCCCGGTGGGGGGGGACACTGAAGCTTTCTTT.

V is TRBV23-1 and J is TRBJ1-2; 8 bases map to TRBD1. TRBV23-1 is filed as an ORF, its function uncertain. The V segment lost 8 bases and the J segment 6 bases; nucleotides outside the gene matches: 11. There are 14 residues in the CDR3. CDR3 nucleotide sequence: TGCGCCAGCGGTACACGGGACAGGTTCAATGGCTACACCTTC. It encodes CASGTRDRFNGYTF.

Only a few counts were recorded for this clone. This rearrangement joins TRBV27 to TRBJ2-7; 7 bases are a match to TRBD2. Germline V gene lookup returns CDR1 MNHEY and CDR2 SMNVEV (reference sequence). This CDR3 is built from 14 residues. After removal of 5 bases from V and 3 bases from J, the junction contained 7 bases not matched to a gene. The CDR3 sequence is CASSDGLADYEQYF. CDR3 coding DNA: TGTGCCAGCAGTGATGGGCTAGCGGACTACGAGCAGTACTTC.

This clone was counted only a few times. The chain recombines TRBV5-1 with TRBJ2-2; TRBD1 matches 8 bases. With 1 base clipped from V and 1 base from J, the junction kept 6 bases outside the gene matches. This CDR3 is 17 amino acids long. The germline gives CDR1 SGHRS, CDR2 YFSETQ. The CDR3 DNA is TGCGCCAGCAGCTTGCATCCCGGGACAGGGAACACCGGGGAGCTGTTTTTT. Translating gives CASSLHPGTGNTGELFF. Using reference TRBV5-1 and TRBJ2-2 for the parts outside the CDR3, the full variable domain is KAGVTQTPRYLIKTRGQQVTLSCSPISGHRSVSWYQQTPGQGLQFLFEYFSETQRNKGNFPGRFSGRQFSNSRSEMNVSTLELGDSALYLCASSLHPGTGNTGELFFGEGSRLTVL.

This clone appeared a single time. This chain uses TRBV7-9 with TRBJ2-7; 7 nucleotides match TRBD1. Germline-derived CDR1 and CDR2 are SEHNR and FQNEAQ (reference sequence). Germline trimming cut 5 bases from V and 4 bases from J; bases unmatched to any gene: 11. The CDR3 has 15 residues. The DNA of the CDR3 is TGTGCCAGCAGCGAGGGGACAGCCACTAATTACGAGCAGTACTTC. Residues: CASSEGTATNYEQYF.

The chain uses TRBV28 and TRBJ1-5; no clear D. Trimming shortened V by 7 bases and J by 3 bases, and 19 bases separated the two germline ends. Germline CDR1 and CDR2: MDHEN and SYDVKM. The CDR3 sequence is 16 residues long. Here the CDR3 reads CASILGGGIPNQPQHF. The CDR3 DNA reads TGTGCCAGCATCCTCGGAGGAGGGATCCCCAATCAGCCCCAGCATTTT.

The CDR3 coding sequence is TGCGCCAGCAGCCAAGAGAGGTCCCTTCCCTACACCTTC. This gives the protein CASSQERSLPYTF. V and J are TRBV4-1 and TRBJ1-2; D remains unclear. The CDR3 has 13 amino acids. Trimming stripped 0 bases from V and 10 bases from J, with 12 bases between. Looked up from germline, CDR1 is MGHRA and CDR2 is YSYEKL.

The gene calls are TRBV7-2 and TRBJ2-7; D may be TRBD1 (7 bases). The CDR3 contains 14 residues. The V gene's germline CDR1 is SGHTA and CDR2 FQGNSA. Between the trimmed V and J ends, which lost 5 bases and 3 bases, there was a span of 14 bases. The CDR3 reads CASSPQGGGYEQYF. For the CDR3, the DNA is TGTGCCAGCAGCCCCCAGGGGGGCGGCTACGAGCAGTACTTC. The complete variable domain, with remaining parts taken from reference TRBV7-2 and TRBJ2-7, reads GAGVSQSPSNKVTEKGKDVELRCDPISGHTALYWYRQSLGQGLEFLIYFQGNSAPDKSGLPSDRFSAERTGGSVSTLTIQRTQQEDSAVYLCASSPQGGGYEQYFGPGTRLTVT.

This clone was observed a handful of times. The V gene is TRBV7-8, the J gene TRBJ1-1; 7 bases line up with TRBD1. CDR1 is SGHVS, CDR2 FQNEAQ, per germline. The CDR3 has 14 amino acids. V was clipped by 5 bases and J by 3 bases; unmatched bases: 6. This CDR3 is CASSIHTGDTEAFF. CDR3 bases: TGTGCCAGCAGCATACATACAGGGGACACTGAAGCTTTCTTT.

This chain links TRBV12-5 with TRBJ1-2; D gene unclear. This CDR3 has 11 residues. Trimming took off 4 bases at V and 4 bases at J, with 4 bases between the two ends. CDR1 is LGHNT, CDR2 FRNRAP, per germline. DNA of the CDR3: TGTGCTAGTGGTTGGGCCTATGGCTACACCTTC. Its translation: CASGWAYGYTF.

The genes are TRBV5-1 and TRBJ1-4; 9 nucleotides line up with TRBD1. This CDR3 has 15 residues. Germline V gene sequence: CDR1 SGHRS, CDR2 YFSETQ. With 4 bases clipped from V and 7 bases from J, the junction kept 8 bases outside the gene matches. CDR3 loop: CASSGAGQGSEKLFF. The CDR3 DNA reads as TGCGCCAGCAGCGGAGCGGGACAGGGCTCTGAAAAACTGTTTTTT.

There are a few counts of this clone. The chain links TRBV9 to TRBJ2-3; possible D gene TRBD2, 6 bases. Trimming cost V 4 bases and J 1 base, with 13 bases left between them. CDR1 and CDR2 (germline): SGDLS, YYNGEE. The CDR3 consists of 15 residues. This CDR3 is CASSPLEGGTDTQYF. The CDR3 coding sequence is TGTGCCAGCAGCCCATTGGAGGGCGGCACAGATACGCAGTATTTT.

The chain combines TRBV18 with TRBJ2-1; perhaps TRBD1 as D (7 bases). Germline assignment: CDR1 KGHSH and CDR2 LQKENI. Trimming shortened V by 6 bases and J by 8 bases, and 17 bases separated the two germline ends. CDR3 size: 14 residues. CDR3 sequence (DNA): TGTGCCAGCTCCCCGGCCGGAGGGGGCGATGAGCAGTTCTTC. Protein sequence: CASSPAGGGDEQFF.

The chain carries TRBV27 and TRBJ1-4; weak D call: TRBD1 (5 bases). V was cut by 8 bases and J by 3 bases, with 10 bases left in between. Germline V CDR1 and CDR2: MNHEY, SMNVEV (reference sequence). The CDR3 extends over 13 amino acids. This chain's CDR3 is CASRGFPNEKLFF. The CDR3 bases are TGTGCCAGCCGGGGGTTTCCTAATGAAAAACTGTTTTTT.

The genes are TRBV2 and TRBJ1-1; no firm D call. This CDR3 is 11 amino acids long. Germline assignment: CDR1 SNHLY and CDR2 FYNNEI. Trimming stripped 6 bases from V and 3 bases from J, with 5 bases between. The CDR3 reads CASRADTEAFF. Here the CDR3 DNA reads TGTGCCAGCAGGGCAGACACTGAAGCTTTCTTT.

The chain employs TRBV5-1 and TRBJ2-2, with a possible D match to TRBD1 (5 bases). CDR1 and CDR2 from the germline V gene are SGHRS and YFSETQ. V lost 4 bases and J lost 6, with 19 bases in between. CDR3 length: 16 residues. The DNA for the CDR3 is TGCGCCAGCAGCCAACGACTTGGTCAGGGTCCCGGGGAGCTGTTTTTT. As protein: CASSQRLGQGPGELFF.

This chain connects TRBV6-5 to TRBJ2-1; weak D call: TRBD1 (6 bases). The V and J ends lost 4 bases and 12 bases respectively, with 22 bases between them. The germline CDR1 and CDR2 sequences are MNHEY and SVGAGI. The CDR3 sequence is 15 residues long. The CDR3 loop reads CASSSPRGHTYWQFF. CDR3 DNA sequence: TGTGCCAGCAGTTCACCCCGGGGACATACCTACTGGCAGTTCTTC.

This sequence joins TRBV28 and TRBJ1-5, with 7 positions matching TRBD1. This CDR3 is 15 amino acids long. Germline CDR1 MDHEN, CDR2 SYDVKM. The V gene end was trimmed by 5 bases and the J gene end by 6 bases; junction bases not matched to a gene: 10. This chain's CDR3 is CASSQTGKGSQPQHF. CDR3 DNA sequence: TGTGCCAGCAGTCAGACAGGGAAAGGTAGTCAGCCCCAGCATTTT. Supplemented by reference TRBV28 and TRBJ1-5, the full variable domain reads DVKVTQSSRYLVKRTGEKVFLECVQDMDHENMFWYRQDPGLGLRLIYFSYDVKMKEKGDIPEGYSVSREKKERFSLILESASTNQTSMYLCASSQTGKGSQPQHFGDGTRLSIL.

This chain connects TRBV6-1 to TRBJ2-7; 7 nucleotides align to TRBD2. The length of the CDR3 is 13 residues. The V and J ends lost 10 bases and 0 bases, in that order; junction bases with no gene match: 6. The V gene's germline CDR1 is MNHNS and CDR2 SASEGT. CDR3 nucleotides: TGTGCCATCCGGGGGGTCAGCTCCTACGAGCAGTACTTC. The encoded protein is CAIRGVSSYEQYF.